The TCR beta chain described here comes from a study of identifying expanded T cells in peripheral blood. Study-level results: Technical replicates showed approximately 1.2 changed clones; two weeks roughly 18; four weeks 19. Clone count variance between approximately two-week samples rose with total template count.

The CDR3 loop spans 13 amino acids. Germline V lookup: CDR1 LGHNA, CDR2 YSLEER. V was shortened by 1 base and J by 6 bases, with 6 bases between the two germline ends. Collection occurred without any documented infections or immune events in donors. On this clone: As yet, its antigen is unknown.

Using immunoSEQ multiplex PCR, the repertoire was profiled, and TCRdb retains in-frame clones only, with some absent. The data contain about 90,000 clones, around 90% of them seen just once; the ten biggest clones take up around 5.9%. The sequence derives from a person between 18 and 75 years old in good health. The specimen was blood. This chain uses TRBV4-3 with TRBJ2-2; D gene uncertain. For the CDR3, the DNA is TGCGCCAGCAGCCAAGCCCTCCCCGGGGAGCTGTTTTTT. It specifies CASSQALPGELFF.